The rows below give T cell receptor beta chains drawn from one sample of a study of cytomegalovirus exposure and HLA in healthy donors. Data came from immunoSEQ multiplex PCR; TCRdb stores just in-frame clones and leaves some out. The sample consists of roughly 220,000 clones, approximately 70% of them appearing once. The material sequenced was PBMCs. All receptors come from a man aged 40-49 years in good health and CMV-seropositive. CDR3s include the opening cysteine and the closing phenylalanine or tryptophan. The D gene is left open where the match is weak. Size is omitted from some rows. Given values are once, few, many or a class for expanded clones.

v_gene: TRBV10-3; j_gene: TRBJ1-5; abundance: -; d_gene: -; CDR3nt: TGTGCCATCAGTGAAAGCCTCGGGTGGCCCCAGCATTTT; CDR3aa: CAISESLGWPQHF
v_gene: TRBV9; j_gene: TRBJ1-4; abundance: -; d_gene: TRBD1; CDR3nt: TGTGCCAGCAGCGTAGGGACAGGTGATATGGTAAAACTGTTTTTT; CDR3aa: CASSVGTGDMVKLFF
v_gene: TRBV18; j_gene: TRBJ1-1; abundance: few; d_gene: -; CDR3nt: TGTGCCAGCTCACCTCCGGTCGGAAGGAGCACTGAAGCTTTCTTT; CDR3aa: CASSPPVGRSTEAFF
v_gene: TRBV6-6; j_gene: TRBJ1-1; abundance: -; d_gene: -; CDR3nt: TGTGCCAGCTTCCCAAGAAAAACAGAGCACGCTGAAGCTTTCTTT; CDR3aa: CASFPRKTEHAEAFF
v_gene: TRBV29-1; j_gene: TRBJ1-3; abundance: -; d_gene: -; CDR3nt: TGCAGCGTTGCCCTCGGAAACACCATATATTTT; CDR3aa: CSVALGNTIYF
v_gene: TRBV19; j_gene: TRBJ1-4; abundance: -; d_gene: -; CDR3nt: TGTGCCAGTAGTACACAAGTTCAGGGTGAAAAACTGTTTTTT; CDR3aa: CASSTQVQGEKLFF
v_gene: TRBV6-6; j_gene: TRBJ1-1; abundance: -; d_gene: -; CDR3nt: TGTGCCAGCAGTTACTCGGCAGGGAACACTGAAGCTTTCTTT; CDR3aa: CASSYSAGNTEAFF
v_gene: TRBV6-6; j_gene: TRBJ2-3; abundance: -; d_gene: -; CDR3nt: TGTGCCAGCAGCCAGGCATTCGGCACAGATACGCAGTATTTT; CDR3aa: CASSQAFGTDTQYF
v_gene: TRBV10-3; j_gene: TRBJ1-2; abundance: -; d_gene: -; CDR3nt: TGTGCCATCTGGGCCGAGAATGGCTACACCTTC; CDR3aa: CAIWAENGYTF
v_gene: TRBV20-1; j_gene: TRBJ1-1; abundance: once; d_gene: -; CDR3nt: TGCAGTCCCGACACTCGAGAAGCTTTCTTT; CDR3aa: CSPDTREAFF
v_gene: TRBV29-1; j_gene: TRBJ1-2; abundance: -; d_gene: TRBD1; CDR3nt: TGCAGCGTCCCCCGGGCCCAGGGGGCGCCGACTAACTATGGCTACACCTTC; CDR3aa: CSVPRAQGAPTNYGYTF
v_gene: TRBV5-1; j_gene: TRBJ1-6; abundance: -; d_gene: -; CDR3nt: TGCGCCAGCAGCTTGGACAGGGCCGGTAATTCACCCCTCCACTTT; CDR3aa: CASSLDRAGNSPLHF
v_gene: TRBV28; j_gene: TRBJ1-2; abundance: -; d_gene: -; CDR3nt: TGTGCCAGCAGTTTGTCGGGGAACTATGGCTACACCTTC; CDR3aa: CASSLSGNYGYTF
v_gene: TRBV7-2; j_gene: TRBJ2-2; abundance: -; d_gene: TRBD2; CDR3nt: TGTGCCAGCAGCTTAGCGGGTATAAGCGGGGGGGCCGAGGAGCTGTTTTTT; CDR3aa: CASSLAGISGGAEELFF
v_gene: TRBV7-2; j_gene: TRBJ1-5; abundance: -; d_gene: -; CDR3nt: TGTGCCAGCAGCTCACAACCGAATAGCAATCAGCCCCAGCATTTT; CDR3aa: CASSSQPNSNQPQHF